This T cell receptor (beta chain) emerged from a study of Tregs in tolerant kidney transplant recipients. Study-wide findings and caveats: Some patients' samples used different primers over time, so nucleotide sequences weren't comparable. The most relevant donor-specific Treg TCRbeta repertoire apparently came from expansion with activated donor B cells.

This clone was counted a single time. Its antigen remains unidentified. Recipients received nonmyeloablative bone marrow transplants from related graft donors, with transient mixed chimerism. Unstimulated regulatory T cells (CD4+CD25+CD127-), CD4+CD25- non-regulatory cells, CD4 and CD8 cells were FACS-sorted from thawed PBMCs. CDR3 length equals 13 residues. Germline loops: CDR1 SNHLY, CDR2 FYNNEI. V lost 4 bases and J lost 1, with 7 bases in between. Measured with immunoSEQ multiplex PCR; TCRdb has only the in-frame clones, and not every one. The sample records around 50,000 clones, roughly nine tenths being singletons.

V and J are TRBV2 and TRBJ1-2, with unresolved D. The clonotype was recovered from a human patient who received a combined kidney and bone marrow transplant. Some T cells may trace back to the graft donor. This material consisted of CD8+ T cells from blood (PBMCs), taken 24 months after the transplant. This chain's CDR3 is CASSGADNYGYTF. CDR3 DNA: TGTGCCAGCAGTGGCGCGGATAACTATGGCTACACCTTC.